The TCR beta chain under discussion was sequenced for a study of PD-1 blockade in classical Hodgkin lymphoma. The CDR3 has 15 residues. Germline values: CDR1 LNHDA, CDR2 SQIVND (reference sequence). The V gene lost 4 bases and the J gene lost 5 bases, with 15 bases spanning the gap. Every patient relapsed after autologous stem cell transplantation, and brentuximab vedotin exposure varied. Method: immunoSEQ multiplex PCR; TCRdb's copy keeps in-frame clones and lacks some. Counted here are 22,000 or so clones, over 70% occurring once; the ten biggest clones make up approximately 37%. Study-wide findings and caveats: Complete responders' baseline diversity resembled that of newly diagnosed patients.

With regard to this clone: Its antigen is currently unknown.

The TCR was taken from a human donor with classical Hodgkin lymphoma. The chain links TRBV19 to TRBJ1-5; D is unclear. This material consisted of peripheral blood mononuclear cells (PBMCs), taken before the second cycle of nivolumab. The CDR3: CASSTPLGPYQPQHF. In DNA, the CDR3 is TGTGCCAGTAGTACCCCCCTCGGGCCTTATCAGCCCCAGCATTTT.